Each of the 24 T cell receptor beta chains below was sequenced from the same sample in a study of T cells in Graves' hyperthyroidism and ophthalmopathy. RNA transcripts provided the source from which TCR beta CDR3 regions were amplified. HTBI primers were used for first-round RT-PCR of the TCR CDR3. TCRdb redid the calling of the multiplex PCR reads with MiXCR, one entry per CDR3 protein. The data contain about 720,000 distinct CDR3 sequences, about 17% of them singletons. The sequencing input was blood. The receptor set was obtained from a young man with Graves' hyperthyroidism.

The CDR3 nucleotides read TGTGCCAGCAGTGAATCCCCCCGGGGTCAGCCCCAGCATTTT. The encoded protein is CASSESPRGQPQHF. The chain employs TRBV6-1 and TRBJ1-5; D call uncertain. The CDR3 sequence is 14 residues long. Per germline, CDR1 MNHNS and CDR2 SASEGT. V was shortened by 2 bases and J by 6 bases, with 11 bases between the two germline ends.

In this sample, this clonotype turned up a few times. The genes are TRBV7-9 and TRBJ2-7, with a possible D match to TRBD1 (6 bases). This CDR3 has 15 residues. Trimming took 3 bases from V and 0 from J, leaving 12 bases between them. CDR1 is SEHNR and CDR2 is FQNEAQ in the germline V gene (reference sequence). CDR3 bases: TGTGCCAGCAGCTTGAGGGACACTTCCTCCTACGAGCAGTACTTC. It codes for CASSLRDTSSYEQYF. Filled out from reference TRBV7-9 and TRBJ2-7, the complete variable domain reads DTGVSQNPRHKITKRGQNVTFRCDPISEHNRLYWYRQTLGQGPEFLTYFQNEAQLEKSRLLSDRFSAERPKGSFSTLEIQRTEQGDSAMYLCASSLRDTSSYEQYFGPGTRLTVT.

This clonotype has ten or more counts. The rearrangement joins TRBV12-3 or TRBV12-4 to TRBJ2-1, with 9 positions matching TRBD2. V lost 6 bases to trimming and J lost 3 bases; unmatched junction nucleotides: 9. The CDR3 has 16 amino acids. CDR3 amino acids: CASSFLSGGNYNEQFF. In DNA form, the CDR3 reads TGTGCCAGCAGCTTCCTTAGCGGGGGCAACTACAATGAGCAGTTCTTC.

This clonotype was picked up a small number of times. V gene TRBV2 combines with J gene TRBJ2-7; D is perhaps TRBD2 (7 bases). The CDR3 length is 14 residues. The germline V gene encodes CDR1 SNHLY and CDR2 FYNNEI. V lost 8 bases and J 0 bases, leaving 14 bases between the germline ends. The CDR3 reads CASGGGGSSYEQYF. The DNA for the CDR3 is TGTGCCAGCGGGGGAGGGGGGAGCTCCTACGAGCAGTACTTC. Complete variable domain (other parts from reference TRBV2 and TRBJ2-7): EPEVTQTPSHQVTQMGQEVILRCVPISNHLYFYWYRQILGQKVEFLVSFYNNEISEKSEIFDDQFSVERPDGSNFTLKIRSTKLEDSAMYFCASGGGGSSYEQYFGPGTRLTVT.

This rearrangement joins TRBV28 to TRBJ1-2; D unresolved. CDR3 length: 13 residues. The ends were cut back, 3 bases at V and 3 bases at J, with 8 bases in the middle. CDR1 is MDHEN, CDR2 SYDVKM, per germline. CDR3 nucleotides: TGTGCCAGCAGTTTGGACTTATACTATGGCTACACCTTC. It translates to CASSLDLYYGYTF.

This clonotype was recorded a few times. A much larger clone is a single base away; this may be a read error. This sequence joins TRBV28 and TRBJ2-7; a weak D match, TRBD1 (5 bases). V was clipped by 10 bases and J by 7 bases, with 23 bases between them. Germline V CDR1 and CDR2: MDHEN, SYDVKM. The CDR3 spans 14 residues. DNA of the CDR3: TGTGCCAACAGAATTGACAGAAACCCTACAGAGCAGTACTTC. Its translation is CANRIDRNPTEQYF.

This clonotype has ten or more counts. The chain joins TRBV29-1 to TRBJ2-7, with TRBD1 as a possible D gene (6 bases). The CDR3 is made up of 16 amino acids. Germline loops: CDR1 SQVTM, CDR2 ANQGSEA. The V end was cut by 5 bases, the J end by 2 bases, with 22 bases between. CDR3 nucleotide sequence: TGCAGCGTTCAAGGGCTGGGGGCTAAGGGGACCTACGAGCAGTACTTC. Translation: CSVQGLGAKGTYEQYF.

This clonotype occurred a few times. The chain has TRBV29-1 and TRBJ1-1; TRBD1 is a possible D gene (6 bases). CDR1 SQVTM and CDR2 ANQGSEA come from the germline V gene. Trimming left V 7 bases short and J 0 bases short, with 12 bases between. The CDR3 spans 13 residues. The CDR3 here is CSGLQGVNTEAFF. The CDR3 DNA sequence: TGCAGCGGATTACAGGGAGTGAACACTGAAGCTTTCTTT. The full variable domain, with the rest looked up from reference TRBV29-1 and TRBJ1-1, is SAVISQKPSRDICQRGTSLTIQCQVDSQVTMMFWYRQQPGQSLTLIATANQGSEATYESGFVIDKFPISRPNLTFSTLTVSNMSPEDSSIYLCSGLQGVNTEAFFGQGTRLTVV.

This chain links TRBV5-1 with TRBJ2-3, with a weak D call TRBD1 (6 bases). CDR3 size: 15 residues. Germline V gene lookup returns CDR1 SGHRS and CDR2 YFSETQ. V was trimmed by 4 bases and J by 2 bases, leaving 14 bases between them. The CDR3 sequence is CASSGQGTNTDTQYF. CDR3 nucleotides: TGCGCCAGCAGCGGCCAGGGGACAAACACAGATACGCAGTATTTT.

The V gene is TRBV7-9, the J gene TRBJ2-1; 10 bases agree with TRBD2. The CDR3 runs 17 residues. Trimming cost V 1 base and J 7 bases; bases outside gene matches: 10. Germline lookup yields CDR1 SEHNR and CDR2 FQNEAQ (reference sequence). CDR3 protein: CASSLVGASGRRNEQFF. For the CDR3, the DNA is TGTGCCAGCAGCTTAGTTGGGGCTAGCGGGAGAAGGAATGAGCAGTTCTTC.

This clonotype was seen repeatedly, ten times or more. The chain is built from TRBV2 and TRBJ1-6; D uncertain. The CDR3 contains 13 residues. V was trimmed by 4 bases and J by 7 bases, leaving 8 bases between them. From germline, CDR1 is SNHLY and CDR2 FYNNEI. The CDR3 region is CASSAERNSPLHF. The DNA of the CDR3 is TGTGCCAGCAGTGCGGAGAGAAATTCACCCCTCCACTTT.

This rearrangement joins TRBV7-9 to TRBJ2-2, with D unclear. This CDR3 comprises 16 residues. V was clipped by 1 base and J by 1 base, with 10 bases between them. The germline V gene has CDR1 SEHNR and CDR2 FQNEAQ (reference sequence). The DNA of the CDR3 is TGTGCCAGCAGCTTAGAGTGGACGCAGAACACCGGGGAGCTGTTTTTT. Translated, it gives CASSLEWTQNTGELFF.

The CDR3: CASSRAARGTGELFF. As DNA, the CDR3 is TGTGCCAGTAGTAGGGCGGCTAGGGGGACCGGGGAGCTGTTTTTT. The rearrangement uses TRBV19 and TRBJ2-2, with D tentatively TRBD1 (6 bases). Germline V gene data show CDR1 as LNHDA and CDR2 as SQIVND (reference sequence). The CDR3 extends over 15 amino acids. V lost 4 bases to trimming and J lost 5 bases, with 14 bases between them. The variable domain in full, with the rest retrieved from reference TRBV19 and TRBJ2-2, is DGGITQSPKYLFRKEGQNVTLSCEQNLNHDAMYWYRQDPGQGLRLIYYSQIVNDFQKGDIAEGYSVSREKKESFPLTVTSAQKNPTAFYLCASSRAARGTGELFFGEGSRLTVL.

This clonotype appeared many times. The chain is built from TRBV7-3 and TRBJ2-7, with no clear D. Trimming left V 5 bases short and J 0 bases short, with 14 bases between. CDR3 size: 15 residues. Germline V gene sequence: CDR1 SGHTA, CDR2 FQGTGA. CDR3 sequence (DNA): TGTGCCAGCAGCCCAACGGCAGTAAGCTCCTACGAGCAGTACTTC. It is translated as CASSPTAVSSYEQYF.

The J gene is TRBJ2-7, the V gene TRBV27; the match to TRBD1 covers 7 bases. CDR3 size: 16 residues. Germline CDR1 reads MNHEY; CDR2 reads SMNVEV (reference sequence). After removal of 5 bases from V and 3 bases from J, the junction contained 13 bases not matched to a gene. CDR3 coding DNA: TGTGCCAGCAGTGAGCGAAACAGGGGATTAGACTACGAGCAGTACTTC. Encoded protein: CASSERNRGLDYEQYF.

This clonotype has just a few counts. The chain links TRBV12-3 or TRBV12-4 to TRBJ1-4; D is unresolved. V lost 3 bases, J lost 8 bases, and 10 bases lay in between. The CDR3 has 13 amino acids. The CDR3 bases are TGTGCCAGCAGTTTGAGGGTACAGGAAAAACTGTTTTTT. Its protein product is CASSLRVQEKLFF.

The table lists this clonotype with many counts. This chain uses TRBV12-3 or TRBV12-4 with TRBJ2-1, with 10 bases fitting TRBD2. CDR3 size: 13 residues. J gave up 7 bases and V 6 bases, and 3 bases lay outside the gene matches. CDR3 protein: CASSGLAENEQFF. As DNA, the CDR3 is TGTGCCAGCAGCGGACTAGCGGAGAATGAGCAGTTCTTC.

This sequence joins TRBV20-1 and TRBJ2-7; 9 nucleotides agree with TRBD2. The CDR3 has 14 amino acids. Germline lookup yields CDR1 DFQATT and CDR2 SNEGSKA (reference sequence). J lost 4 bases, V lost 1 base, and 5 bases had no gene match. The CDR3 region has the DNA TGCAGTGCTAGAGGCTTAGCGGGAGAATACGAGCAGTACTTC. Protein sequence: CSARGLAGEYEQYF.

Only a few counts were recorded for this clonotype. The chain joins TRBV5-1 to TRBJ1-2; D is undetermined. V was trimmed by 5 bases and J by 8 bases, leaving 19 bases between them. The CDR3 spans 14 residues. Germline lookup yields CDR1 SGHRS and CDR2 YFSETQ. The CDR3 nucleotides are TGCGCCAGCAGGCAATACTCGACCGCTTGGGGCTACACCTTC. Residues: CASRQYSTAWGYTF.

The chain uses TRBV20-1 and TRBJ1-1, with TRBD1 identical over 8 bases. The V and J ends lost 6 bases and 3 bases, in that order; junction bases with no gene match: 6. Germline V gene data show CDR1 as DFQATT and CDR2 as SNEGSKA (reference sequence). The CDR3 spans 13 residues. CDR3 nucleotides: TGCAGTGCCGCGCGACAGGGGCACACTGAAGCTTTCTTT. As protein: CSAARQGHTEAFF.

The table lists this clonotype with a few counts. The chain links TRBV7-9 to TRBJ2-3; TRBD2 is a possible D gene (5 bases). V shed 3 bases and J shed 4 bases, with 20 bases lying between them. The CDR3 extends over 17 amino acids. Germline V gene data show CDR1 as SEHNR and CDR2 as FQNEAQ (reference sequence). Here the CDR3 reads CASSFDKRERSADTQYF. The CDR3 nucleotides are TGTGCCAGCAGCTTTGATAAGAGGGAGCGGTCGGCAGATACGCAGTATTTT.

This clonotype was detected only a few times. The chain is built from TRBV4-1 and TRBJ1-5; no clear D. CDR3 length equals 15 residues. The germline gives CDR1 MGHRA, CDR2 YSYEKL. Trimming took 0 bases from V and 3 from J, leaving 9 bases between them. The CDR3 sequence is CASSQDLGHNQPQHF. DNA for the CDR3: TGCGCCAGCAGCCAAGATTTAGGCCACAATCAGCCCCAGCATTTT.

The CDR3 is CASSLFRLAPAGELFF. The CDR3 nucleotides are TGTGCCAGCAGCTTATTCAGACTAGCCCCGGCCGGGGAGCTGTTTTTT. The chain couples TRBV7-9 to TRBJ2-2; 7 positions agree with TRBD2. Germline CDR1 SEHNR, CDR2 FQNEAQ (reference sequence). J lost 6 bases, V lost 2 bases, and 9 bases had no gene match. There are 16 residues in the CDR3.

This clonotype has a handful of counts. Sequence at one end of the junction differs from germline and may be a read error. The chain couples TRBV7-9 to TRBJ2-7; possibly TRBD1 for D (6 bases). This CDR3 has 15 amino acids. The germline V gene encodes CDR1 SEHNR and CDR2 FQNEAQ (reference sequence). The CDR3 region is CATSFRQASEYEQYF. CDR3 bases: TGTGCCACCAGCTTTCGACAGGCCAGCGAGTACGAGCAGTACTTC.